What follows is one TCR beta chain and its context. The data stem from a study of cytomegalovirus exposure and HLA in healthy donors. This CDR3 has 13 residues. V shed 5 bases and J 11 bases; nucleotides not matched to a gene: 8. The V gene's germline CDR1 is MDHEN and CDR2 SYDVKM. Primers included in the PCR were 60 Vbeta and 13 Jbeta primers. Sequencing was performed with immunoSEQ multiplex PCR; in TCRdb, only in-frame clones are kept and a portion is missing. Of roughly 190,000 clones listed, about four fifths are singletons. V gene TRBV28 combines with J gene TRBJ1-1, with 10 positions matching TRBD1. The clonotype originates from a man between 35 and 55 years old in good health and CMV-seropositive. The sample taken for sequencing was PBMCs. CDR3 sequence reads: CASSPDRGLSAFF. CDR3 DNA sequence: TGTGCCAGCAGTCCTGACAGGGGGCTCTCTGCTTTCTTT.